The clone carrying this T cell receptor beta chain came up many times. Antigen: not known. It was with unique molecular identifiers that the TCRbeta library was prepared. TCRdb reprocessed the PCR reads with MiXCR, giving one entry per CDR3 protein. The table includes 240,000 or so distinct CDR3 sequences, 6.5% to 9% detected once. This specimen comes from a study of T-cell reconstitution after alpha-beta-depleted transplantation in children. Study-wide points: Recipient T cells and thymic progenitors that survived were the source of the high TCRbeta diversity seen at day 60 in some patients. In patients about two months after transplant, alpha-beta T cells reportedly arose from several hundred expanded graft clones. T-cell numbers and diversity one year post-transplant derived largely from freshly generated T cells.

Trimming cost V 0 bases and J 2 bases, with 13 bases left between them. The CDR3 totals 16 residues. Germline loops: CDR1 SGHRS, CDR2 YFSETQ. This chain joins TRBV5-1 and TRBJ2-3, with a tentative D call TRBD2 (5 bases). This sequence originates from a male patient younger than 18 who had a stem cell transplant for acute lymphoblastic leukemia, so the T cells may come from the graft donor. This specimen consisted of PBMCs, mostly from graft donor cells, obtained 180 days after TCRalphabeta/CD19-depleted stem cell transplant. The CDR3 spells CASSLAAAGDTDTQYF. The CDR3 nucleotides are TGCGCCAGCAGCTTGGCCGCGGCGGGCGACACAGATACGCAGTATTTT.